These 20 T cell receptor beta chains originate from one sample sequenced in a study of blood T cell repertoires in COVID-19. TCRdb's copy holds only in-frame clones and misses some; the assay was immunoSEQ multiplex PCR. The sample includes 110,000 to 150,000 clones, roughly 89% of them seen just once. Sequencing input: peripheral blood. The receptor set was obtained from a woman aged 40 to 55 with acute or convalescent COVID-19.

In this sample, this clone turned up a few times. V gene TRBV27 combines with J gene TRBJ1-6; TRBD1 matches 7 bases. Trimming cost V 7 bases and J 9 bases; bases outside gene matches: 9. This CDR3 spans 14 amino acids. Germline CDR1 and CDR2: MNHEY and SMNVEV (reference sequence). CDR3 DNA: TGTGCCAGCACCTCACAGGGGAGAGGTTCACCCCTCCACTTT. It translates to CASTSQGRGSPLHF.

A word on this clone: A junction end diverges from the germline sequence, so it may reflect a read error. This chain links TRBV5-5 with TRBJ1-2, with 7 positions matching TRBD1. Germline CDR1 is SGHKS and CDR2 is YYEKEE (reference sequence). This CDR3 is 15 amino acids long. The DNA of the CDR3 is TGTGCCAGCAGCTTGATAACAGGGGCGAACTTTGGCTACACCTTC. It encodes CASSLITGANFGYTF.

The V call is TRBV11-2, the J call TRBJ1-6; a possible D gene is TRBD1 (5 bases). The CDR3 contains 14 residues. Germline values: CDR1 SGHAT, CDR2 FQNNGV. The germline V and J ends were trimmed by 5 bases and 7 bases, with 12 bases remaining between them. CDR3 in DNA: TGTGCCAGCAGCCCCAGGGTTTACAATTCACCCCTCCACTTT. Its translation: CASSPRVYNSPLHF.

The chain combines TRBV11-2 with TRBJ2-7; D uncertain. V was trimmed by 3 bases and J by 7 bases, leaving 13 bases between them. CDR1 is SGHAT, CDR2 FQNNGV, per germline. This CDR3 is built from 13 residues. The CDR3 bases are TGTGCCAGCAGCTTTTTAGAAGTGTGGGAGCAGTACTTC. Protein sequence: CASSFLEVWEQYF.

The chain carries TRBV5-1 and TRBJ2-3; a weak D match, TRBD2 (7 bases). Trimming took 4 bases from V and 2 from J, leaving 20 bases between them. The CDR3 runs 17 residues. Germline V gene lookup returns CDR1 SGHRS and CDR2 YFSETQ. The chain's CDR3 is CASSPGRWGGFTDTQYF. The DNA for the CDR3 is TGCGCCAGCAGCCCGGGTAGGTGGGGGGGCTTCACAGATACGCAGTATTTT. Filled out from reference TRBV5-1 and TRBJ2-3, the complete variable domain reads KAGVTQTPRYLIKTRGQQVTLSCSPISGHRSVSWYQQTPGQGLQFLFEYFSETQRNKGNFPGRFSGRQFSNSRSEMNVSTLELGDSALYLCASSPGRWGGFTDTQYFGPGTRLTVL.

The rearrangement links TRBV7-9 to TRBJ1-1; the D gene is possibly TRBD1 (6 bases). V was cut by 3 bases and J by 0 bases, with 17 bases left in between. CDR3 length: 17 amino acids. In germline, CDR1 is SEHNR, CDR2 FQNEAQ (reference sequence). The CDR3 region is CASSFLTGPLMNTEAFF. CDR3 in DNA: TGTGCCAGCAGCTTCCTGACAGGCCCTTTAATGAACACTGAAGCTTTCTTT.

This clone has just a few counts. This chain links TRBV7-2 with TRBJ2-1; 7 nucleotides line up with TRBD2. CDR3 size: 15 residues. Germline CDR1 reads SGHTA; CDR2 reads FQGNSA. The ends lost 4 bases at V and 9 bases at J; junction bases unmatched: 12. CDR3 protein: CASSSGLLLFVEQFF. The CDR3 region has the DNA TGTGCCAGCAGCTCGGGACTACTCCTCTTCGTTGAGCAGTTCTTC.

The chain employs TRBV25-1 and TRBJ2-2, with TRBD1 identical over 8 bases. CDR1 is MGHDK, CDR2 SYGVNS, per germline. CDR3 length equals 14 residues. The V gene end was trimmed by 5 bases and the J gene end by 8 bases; junction bases not matched to a gene: 7. CDR3 amino acids: CASSKAGGGGELFF. CDR3 nucleotides: TGTGCCAGCAGTAAGGCAGGGGGCGGTGGGGAGCTGTTTTTT.

The chain carries TRBV4-1 and TRBJ2-7, with 10 positions matching TRBD2. With 1 base clipped from V and 6 bases from J, the junction kept 6 bases outside the gene matches. Germline V gene sequence: CDR1 MGHRA, CDR2 YSYEKL. This CDR3 spans 15 amino acids. CDR3 nucleotides: TGCGCCAGCAGCCAAGCAGCTAGCGGGAGTGGCGAGCAGTACTTC. It yields the protein CASSQAASGSGEQYF.

V and J are TRBV19 and TRBJ1-6, with 8 bases aligning to TRBD1. This CDR3 comprises 18 residues. In germline, CDR1 is LNHDA, CDR2 SQIVND (reference sequence). The trim removed 5 bases at V and 1 base at J, leaving 10 bases unmatched. The CDR3 loop is CASSRLQQGESYNSPLHF. Here the CDR3 DNA reads TGTGCCAGTAGTCGCCTACAACAGGGGGAGTCCTATAATTCACCCCTCCACTTT.

This clone came up a few times. CDR3 DNA sequence: TGTGCCAGCAGCCTCACAGGGGGTAATTCACCCCTCCACTTT. Amino acids: CASSLTGGNSPLHF. The V and J genes are TRBV5-4 and TRBJ1-6; 8 bases match TRBD1. This CDR3 comprises 14 residues. From germline, CDR1 is SGHNT and CDR2 YYREEE (reference sequence). V lost 4 bases and J lost 6; bases outside the gene matches: 3.

The J gene is TRBJ1-3, the V gene TRBV5-6; D possibly corresponds to TRBD1 (5 bases). Germline V gives CDR1 SGHDT, CDR2 YYEEEE. Deletions cut 5 bases from V and 0 bases from J, with 9 bases between. CDR3 length equals 14 residues. DNA for the CDR3: TGTGCCAGCAGTGCAGGGTACTCTGGAAACACCATATATTTT. Translated: CASSAGYSGNTIYF.

The CDR3 bases are TGTGCCAGCAGCCCACTAGCGGGGGGTTCCACAGATACGCAGTATTTT. It translates to CASSPLAGGSTDTQYF. The chain joins TRBV3-1 (or the pseudogene TRBV3-2) to TRBJ2-3; the match to TRBD2 covers 12 bases. V dropped 4 bases and J dropped 2; count of bases not matched to a gene: 4. CDR1 is LGHDT and CDR2 is YNNKEL in the germline V gene (reference sequence). CDR3 size: 16 residues.

The V gene is TRBV7-2, the J gene TRBJ2-5; unclear D gene. The CDR3 is 11 amino acids. The germline V and J ends were trimmed by 8 bases and 5 bases, with 9 bases remaining between them. Germline V gene sequence: CDR1 SGHTA, CDR2 FQGNSA. CDR3 sequence (DNA): TGTGCCAGCCGCCTATGGGAGACCCAGTACTTC. Protein sequence: CASRLWETQYF.

The genes are TRBV7-9 and TRBJ2-7; TRBD2 matches at 10 bases. The CDR3 runs 15 residues. Germline lookup yields CDR1 SEHNR and CDR2 FQNEAQ (reference sequence). V lost 5 bases to trimming and J lost 6 bases; unmatched junction nucleotides: 10. The CDR3: CASSPWASGSPEQYF. The CDR3 bases are TGTGCCAGCAGCCCTTGGGCTAGCGGGAGCCCCGAGCAGTACTTC.

The chain is built from TRBV7-2 and TRBJ2-7; the match to TRBD1 covers 7 bases. Trimming at V came to 6 bases and at J to 4 bases, leaving 6 bases not matched to a gene. CDR1 is SGHTA and CDR2 is FQGNSA in the germline V gene. There are 13 residues in the CDR3. The CDR3 here is CASRQQGLYEQYF. The CDR3 DNA reads as TGTGCCAGCAGGCAACAGGGGTTGTACGAGCAGTACTTC.

The V call is TRBV19, the J call TRBJ1-4; 8 positions agree with TRBD1. J gave up 3 bases and V 6 bases, and 6 bases lay outside the gene matches. Germline V gene data show CDR1 as LNHDA and CDR2 as SQIVND (reference sequence). The length of the CDR3 is 15 residues. CDR3: CASRGTGWSNEKLFF. The CDR3 bases are TGTGCCAGTAGGGGGACAGGTTGGTCTAATGAAAAACTGTTTTTT.

V and J are TRBV9 and TRBJ1-2; tentative D call: TRBD1 (6 bases). CDR1 SGDLS and CDR2 YYNGEE come from the germline V gene. This CDR3 region has 14 residues. The germline V and J ends were trimmed by 3 bases and 3 bases, with 12 bases remaining between them. The CDR3 protein is CASSARGQHYGYTF. The CDR3 DNA reads as TGTGCCAGCAGCGCGAGAGGACAGCACTATGGCTACACCTTC.

The chain has TRBV21-1 and TRBJ2-2; TRBD2, the table's D call, was not compared with the DNA. TRBV21-1 is a recognized pseudogene. This CDR3 has 19 residues. CDR3 amino acids: CASSKAIAGVGLNTGELFF. In DNA form, the CDR3 reads TGTGCCAGCAGCAAAGCCATAGCGGGAGTGGGGCTGAACACCGGGGAGCTGTTTTTT.

V and J are TRBV6-2 or TRBV6-3 and TRBJ1-5; TRBD1 aligns across 8 bases. The junction had 9 bases not matched to a gene; V was cut back by 5 bases and J by 0 bases. The CDR3 spans 17 residues. Germline CDR1 and CDR2: MNHEY and SVGEGT. CDR3 bases: TGTGCCAGCAGTCTTTATGGGGACAGGTTTAGCAATCAGCCCCAGCATTTT. Residues: CASSLYGDRFSNQPQHF.